The clone carrying this T cell receptor (beta chain) was detected ten times or more. This record belongs to a study of spatial heterogeneity in lung cancer. Germline V gene data show CDR1 as MNHEY and CDR2 as SVGEGT. CDR3 length equals 12 residues. The V and J ends lost 0 bases and 9 bases respectively, with 7 bases between them. TCRdb reprocessed the 5' RACE reads with MiXCR, giving one entry per CDR3 protein. The sample has 90,000 or so distinct CDR3 sequences; 7% to 9% are singletons. Time point defined: sample taken at primary tumor resection. Sequencing covered unsorted whole RNA taken from tumor, nontumor lung or frozen PBMC.

The sequencing used PBMCs, collected at surgery. This chain links TRBV6-2 or TRBV6-3 with TRBJ2-3; D tentatively fits TRBD1 or TRBD2 (5 bases each). This TCR was sampled from a male donor with early-stage non-small cell lung cancer. The CDR3 is CASSYSGETQYF. The CDR3 DNA is TGTGCCAGCAGTTACTCAGGGGAGACGCAGTATTTT.